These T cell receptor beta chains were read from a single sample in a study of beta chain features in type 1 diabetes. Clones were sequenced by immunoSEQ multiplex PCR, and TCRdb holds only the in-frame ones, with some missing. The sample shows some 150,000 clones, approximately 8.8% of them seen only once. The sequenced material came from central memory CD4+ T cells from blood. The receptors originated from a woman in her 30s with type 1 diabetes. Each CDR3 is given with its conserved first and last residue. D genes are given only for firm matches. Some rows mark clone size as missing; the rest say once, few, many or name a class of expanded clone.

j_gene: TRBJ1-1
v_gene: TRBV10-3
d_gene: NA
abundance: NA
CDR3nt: TGTGCCATCAGTGTTTTCGCGGAGGACACTGAAGCTTTCTTT
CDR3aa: CAISVFAEDTEAFF

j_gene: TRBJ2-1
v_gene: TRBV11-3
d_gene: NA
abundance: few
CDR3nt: TGTGCCAGCAACCAGGGTTCCCAATACAATGAGCAGTTCTTC
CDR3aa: CASNQGSQYNEQFF

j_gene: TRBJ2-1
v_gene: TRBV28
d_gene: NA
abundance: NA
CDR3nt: TGTGCCAGCAGTTTATCGGGGTCCTACAATGAGCAGTTCTTC
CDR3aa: CASSLSGSYNEQFF

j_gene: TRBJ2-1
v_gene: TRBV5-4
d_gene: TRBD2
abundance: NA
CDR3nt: TGTGCCAGCAGCTGGGGGACTAGTCGCGACAATGAGCAGTTCTTC
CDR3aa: CASSWGTSRDNEQFF

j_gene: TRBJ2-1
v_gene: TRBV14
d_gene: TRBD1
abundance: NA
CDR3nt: TGTGCCAGCAGCCGACAGGGGATAGAGGACAATGAGCAGTTCTTC
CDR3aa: CASSRQGIEDNEQFF

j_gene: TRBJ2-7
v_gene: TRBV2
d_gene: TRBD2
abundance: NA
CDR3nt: TGTGCCAGCGGGCTAGCGGGAGGGACCTACGAGCAGTACTTC
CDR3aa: CASGLAGGTYEQYF

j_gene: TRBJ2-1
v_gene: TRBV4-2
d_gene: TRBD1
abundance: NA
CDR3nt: TGTGCCAGCAGCCAAGATTTCTCGGTGGCCGGGACAGGAGAGCAGTTCTTC
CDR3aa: CASSQDFSVAGTGEQFF

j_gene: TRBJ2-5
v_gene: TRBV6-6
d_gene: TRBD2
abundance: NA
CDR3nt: TGTGCCAGCAGTTACTCAAGGACTAGCGGGAAAAAGACCCAGTACTTC
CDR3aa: CASSYSRTSGKKTQYF

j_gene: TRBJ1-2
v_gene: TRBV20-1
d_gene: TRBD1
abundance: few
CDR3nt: TGCAGTGCCGGGACAGTGTATGGCTACACCTTC
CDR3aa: CSAGTVYGYTF

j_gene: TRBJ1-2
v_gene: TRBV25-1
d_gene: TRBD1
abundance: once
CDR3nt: TGTGCCAGCAGTGGCGACAGGGATGGCTACACCTTC
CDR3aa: CASSGDRDGYTF

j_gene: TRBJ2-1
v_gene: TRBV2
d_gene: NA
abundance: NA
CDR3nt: TGTGCCAGCGAGGTAGAGCGGACGTACAATGAGCAGTTCTTC
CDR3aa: CASEVERTYNEQFF

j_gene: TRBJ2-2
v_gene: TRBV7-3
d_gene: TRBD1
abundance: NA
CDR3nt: TGTGCCAGCAGTTGGACAGGGAGCACCGGGGAGCTGTTTTTT
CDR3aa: CASSWTGSTGELFF

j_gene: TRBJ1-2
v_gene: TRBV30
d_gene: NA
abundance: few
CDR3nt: TGTGCCTGGACCCAGTGGATGGGAGGGAGCTATGGCTACACCTTC
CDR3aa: CAWTQWMGGSYGYTF